These 27 T cell receptor beta chains share one sample of origin, sequenced in a study of CD8+ T cells in alopecia areata. Treatment specified: oral pan-JAK inhibitor, 5-10 mg twice daily. As the sequencing template, cDNA was produced by extracting RNA and reverse transcribing it. TCRdb's table, derived via immunoSEQ multiplex PCR, lists solely in-frame clones and lacks some. The repertoire includes fewer than 200,000 clones, about 54% of them detected once, and under 20% sits in the top ten. The sample was CD4+ T cells sorted from blood, taken between weeks 55 and 65, from a patient treated with tofacitinib. The receptor set was obtained from a human donor with alopecia areata.

The chain recombines TRBV7-9 with TRBJ1-5; no reliable D call. V gave up 5 bases and J gave up 7 bases, with 9 bases separating them. This CDR3 is built from 12 residues. Germline CDR1 reads SEHNR; CDR2 reads FQNEAQ (reference sequence). In nucleotides, the CDR3 is TGTGCCAGCAGCCCGGAGGACCAGCCCCAGCATTTT. It translates to CASSPEDQPQHF.

V is TRBV14 and J is TRBJ1-2, with D unclear. CDR3 length equals 14 residues. Trimming pared 5 bases from V and 3 bases from J, leaving 13 bases between. Germline-derived CDR1 and CDR2 are SGHDN and FVKESK. The CDR3 bases are TGTGCCAGCAGCGCCCTGGGTCGGGACTATGGCTACACCTTC. Translated, it gives CASSALGRDYGYTF.

The sample holds a few counts of this clone. The rearrangement links TRBV5-1 to TRBJ2-3, with D possibly being TRBD1 (5 bases). The CDR3 contains 16 residues. The V gene lost 5 bases and the J gene lost 0 bases, with 16 bases spanning the gap. The germline V gene has CDR1 SGHRS and CDR2 YFSETQ. CDR3 amino acids: CASRPPVAGSTDTQYF. CDR3 DNA sequence: TGCGCCAGCAGACCCCCAGTCGCAGGGAGCACAGATACGCAGTATTTT.

The chain uses TRBV29-1 and TRBJ1-1, with 8 bases lining up with TRBD1. CDR1 and CDR2 from the germline V gene are SQVTM and ANQGSEA. This CDR3 is built from 13 residues. The V gene end was trimmed by 3 bases and the J gene end by 5 bases; junction bases not matched to a gene: 5. This chain's CDR3 is CSVDPDRVTEAFF. The DNA of the CDR3 is TGCAGCGTTGATCCGGACAGGGTAACTGAAGCTTTCTTT.

The chain carries TRBV30 and TRBJ1-4; D remains unclear. The CDR3 consists of 15 residues. The V gene lost 2 bases and the J gene lost 8 bases, with 18 bases spanning the gap. Germline V lookup: CDR1 GTSNPN, CDR2 SVGIG (reference sequence). CDR3: CAWSSPGSWGEKLFF. DNA for the CDR3: TGTGCCTGGAGTTCCCCTGGTTCGTGGGGAGAAAAACTGTTTTTT. Full variable domain (missing parts from reference TRBV30 and TRBJ1-4): SQTIHQWPATLVQPVGSPLSLECTVEGTSNPNLYWYRQAAGRGLQLLFYSVGIGQISSEVPQNLSASRPQDRQFILSSKKLLLSDSGFYLCAWSSPGSWGEKLFFGSGTQLSVL.

The chain employs TRBV30 and TRBJ1-1, with TRBD1 matching over 7 bases. The V gene's germline CDR1 is GTSNPN and CDR2 SVGIG (reference sequence). V shed 2 bases, J shed 6 bases, and the junction held 9 bases outside the gene matches. This CDR3 is 14 amino acids long. CDR3: CAWSSSYRGAEAFF. The CDR3, as DNA: TGTGCCTGGAGTTCGTCTTACAGGGGAGCTGAAGCTTTCTTT.

The count of this clone is one. V usage is TRBV7-9 and J usage is TRBJ1-1; D uncertain. The CDR3 runs 16 residues. V was pared by 1 base and J by 4 bases, with 16 bases between. CDR1 and CDR2 from the germline V gene are SEHNR and FQNEAQ (reference sequence). The CDR3: CASSLDGRARVTEAFF. In DNA form, the CDR3 reads TGTGCCAGCAGCTTAGACGGGCGGGCCCGGGTCACTGAAGCTTTCTTT.

This chain uses TRBV11-1 with TRBJ2-3; possibly TRBD1 or TRBD2 for D (6 bases each). This CDR3 spans 15 amino acids. Trimming stripped 5 bases from V and 6 bases from J, with 18 bases between. Germline V gives CDR1 SGHAT, CDR2 FQDESV (reference sequence). CDR3 DNA: TGTGCCAGCAGCCAAAGGGGCTTCGGGGGCGATACGCAGTATTTT. Protein sequence: CASSQRGFGGDTQYF.

A word on this clone: The sample carries other DNA sequences with the same CDR3. The V and J genes are TRBV30 and TRBJ1-6; D gene ambiguous. Trimming removed 3 bases at V and 2 bases at J, with 5 bases between. Germline values: CDR1 GTSNPN, CDR2 SVGIG (reference sequence). The length of the CDR3 is 13 residues. The CDR3 nucleotides read TGTGCCTGGAGGGTGGCCTATAATTCACCCCTCCACTTT. It encodes CAWRVAYNSPLHF.

A remark on this clone: Other nucleotide sequences in the sample specify the same CDR3. J is TRBJ2-7 and V is TRBV18; D might be TRBD1 or TRBD2, each matching 6 bases. Germline values: CDR1 KGHSH, CDR2 LQKENI. The CDR3 covers 14 residues. V was clipped by 3 bases and J by 1 base, with 10 bases between them. The DNA for the CDR3 is TGTGCCAGCTCACCGGGGGCGGGGTCCTACGAGCAGTACTTC. Translating gives CASSPGAGSYEQYF.

The CDR3 spells CASSGTGYEQYF. CDR3 DNA sequence: TGCGCCAGCAGCGGGACAGGGTACGAGCAGTACTTC. The chain employs TRBV5-1 and TRBJ2-7; 9 bases line up with TRBD1. The CDR3 covers 12 residues. V trimming: 4 bases; J trimming: 4 bases; junction bases outside the gene matches: 0. The germline gives CDR1 SGHRS, CDR2 YFSETQ.

For this clone: Other DNA sequences in the sample encode the same CDR3. The chain combines TRBV29-1 with TRBJ2-1; the D is unclear. V lost 3 bases to trimming and J lost 4 bases, with 4 bases between them. The CDR3 totals 11 residues. Germline V lookup: CDR1 SQVTM, CDR2 ANQGSEA. Here the CDR3 DNA reads TGCAGCGTTGAGAGTTACAATGAGCAGTTCTTC. It encodes CSVESYNEQFF.

The chain recombines TRBV5-1 with TRBJ1-6; D gene uncertain. The CDR3 runs to 15 residues. Germline loops: CDR1 SGHRS, CDR2 YFSETQ. V lost 0 bases and J 4 bases, leaving 8 bases between the germline ends. The CDR3 DNA follows: TGCGCCAGCAGCTTGGATGTCAGTTATAATTCACCCCTCCACTTT. This gives the protein CASSLDVSYNSPLHF.

As to this clone: The same CDR3 is also encoded by other DNA sequences in this sample. The CDR3 region is CATSRDLSLNTEAFF. CDR3 nucleotides: TGTGCCACCAGCAGAGACCTCTCATTGAACACTGAAGCTTTCTTT. The genes are TRBV15 and TRBJ1-1; no reliable D call. Trimming stripped 0 bases from V and 0 bases from J, with 8 bases between. The CDR3 contains 15 residues. The V gene's germline CDR1 is LNHNV and CDR2 YYDKDF (reference sequence).

DNA for the CDR3: TGTGCCAGCAGCCCGGACAGGGTAACCTACAATGAGCAGTTCTTC. It specifies CASSPDRVTYNEQFF. The chain is built from TRBV7-8 and TRBJ2-1, with 8 bases matching TRBD1. V shed 5 bases, J shed 2 bases, and the junction held 5 bases outside the gene matches. The germline V gene encodes CDR1 SGHVS and CDR2 FQNEAQ. The CDR3 has 15 residues.

The V call is TRBV14, the J call TRBJ1-2, with 7 bases aligning to TRBD1. V shed 6 bases and J 4 bases; nucleotides not matched to a gene: 5. The CDR3 spans 13 residues. From germline, CDR1 is SGHDN and CDR2 FVKESK. The CDR3 nucleotides are TGTGCCAGCAGATCAGAGGGGGCCTATGGCTACACCTTC. Its translation is CASRSEGAYGYTF. The full variable domain, with the rest looked up from reference TRBV14 and TRBJ1-2, is EAGVTQFPSHSVIEKGQTVTLRCDPISGHDNLYWYRRVMGKEIKFLLHFVKESKQDESGMPNNRFLAERTGGTYSTLKVQPAELEDSGVYFCASRSEGAYGYTFGSGTRLTVV.

This clone has only a few counts. The rearrangement uses TRBV5-1 and TRBJ2-3; possibly TRBD1 for D (6 bases). V was pared by 5 bases and J by 0 bases, with 13 bases between. This CDR3 region has 15 residues. The V gene's germline CDR1 is SGHRS and CDR2 YFSETQ. The DNA for the CDR3 is TGCGCCAGCAGTCAACATGGACAGAGCACAGATACGCAGTATTTT. Translation gives CASSQHGQSTDTQYF. Complete variable domain (other parts from reference TRBV5-1 and TRBJ2-3): KAGVTQTPRYLIKTRGQQVTLSCSPISGHRSVSWYQQTPGQGLQFLFEYFSETQRNKGNFPGRFSGRQFSNSRSEMNVSTLELGDSALYLCASSQHGQSTDTQYFGPGTRLTVL.

The chain carries TRBV19 and TRBJ2-2, with 9 positions matching TRBD1. The ends lost 6 bases at V and 6 bases at J; junction bases unmatched: 5. Germline V gene data show CDR1 as LNHDA and CDR2 as SQIVND (reference sequence). The CDR3 has 14 residues. The chain's CDR3 is CASSGTGSAGELFF. The DNA of the CDR3 is TGTGCCAGTAGCGGGACAGGGAGTGCCGGGGAGCTGTTTTTT.

The gene calls are TRBV5-1 and TRBJ2-6; D gene unclear. Trimming removed 5 bases from V and 2 bases from J, with 11 bases in between. Germline V gene lookup returns CDR1 SGHRS and CDR2 YFSETQ. The CDR3 covers 15 residues. The CDR3 coding sequence is TGCGCCAGCAGACTCGGTTACACTGGGGCCAACGTCCTGACTTTC. Protein product: CASRLGYTGANVLTF.

CDR3 amino acids: CASSVDSWNTEAFF. DNA for the CDR3: TGTGCCAGCAGCGTAGACAGTTGGAACACTGAAGCTTTCTTT. V is TRBV9 and J is TRBJ1-1; unclear D gene. CDR1 and CDR2 (germline): SGDLS, YYNGEE. Trimming took 0 bases from V and 1 from J, leaving 7 bases between them. There are 14 residues in the CDR3.

CDR3 sequence: CSATAGTVAYEQYF. CDR3 bases: TGCAGCGCCACTGCCGGGACAGTGGCCTACGAGCAGTACTTC. The chain carries TRBV29-1 and TRBJ2-7; 7 nucleotides align to TRBD1. The CDR3 consists of 14 residues. V gave up 7 bases and J gave up 2 bases; unmatched junction bases: 11. CDR1 and CDR2 (germline): SQVTM, ANQGSEA.

The rearrangement links TRBV7-3 to TRBJ2-1; TRBD1 might be the D (5 bases). This CDR3 contains 15 residues. Trimming pared 0 bases from V and 6 bases from J, leaving 12 bases between. Germline-derived CDR1 and CDR2 are SGHTA and FQGTGA. CDR3 protein: CASSLTRELGNEQFF. For the CDR3, the DNA is TGTGCCAGCAGCTTAACCAGGGAATTGGGCAATGAGCAGTTCTTC.

The chain combines TRBV27 with TRBJ1-2; TRBD1 agrees at 9 bases. Germline CDR1 reads MNHEY; CDR2 reads SMNVEV (reference sequence). J gave up 6 bases and V 5 bases, and 16 bases lay outside the gene matches. The CDR3 extends over 17 amino acids. The CDR3 protein is CASSRRGRTGASDGYTF. The CDR3 nucleotides read TGTGCCAGCAGTAGACGTGGCCGGACAGGGGCTTCAGATGGCTACACCTTC.

This chain uses TRBV5-6 with TRBJ2-7; 7 bases match TRBD1. The CDR3 loop spans 13 amino acids. V shed 4 bases and J 2 bases; nucleotides not matched to a gene: 3. Per the germline V gene, CDR1 is SGHDT and CDR2 is YYEEEE. CDR3 protein: CASSVGTAYEQYF. The CDR3 bases are TGTGCCAGCAGCGTCGGGACAGCCTACGAGCAGTACTTC.

The V and J genes are TRBV30 and TRBJ1-2, with 8 bases lining up with TRBD1. V gave up 3 bases and J gave up 7 bases; unmatched junction bases: 13. CDR1 and CDR2 (germline): GTSNPN, SVGIG (reference sequence). CDR3 length equals 15 residues. CDR3 sequence: CAWRGRGRRWSGYTF. CDR3 DNA: TGTGCCTGGAGGGGCAGGGGGCGCAGGTGGTCTGGCTACACCTTC.

This clone was picked up a small number of times. The V gene is TRBV10-1, the J gene TRBJ2-2, with D possibly matching TRBD1 (6 bases). CDR1 is WNHNN, CDR2 SYGVQD, per germline (reference sequence). The V and J ends lost 0 bases and 5 bases respectively, with 22 bases between them. The CDR3 sequence is 19 residues long. This CDR3 reads CASSESFRVEGVDTGELFF. DNA for the CDR3: TGCGCCAGCAGTGAGTCTTTTCGCGTTGAGGGGGTTGATACCGGGGAGCTGTTTTTT.

This chain uses TRBV9 with TRBJ2-2, with 8 positions matching TRBD2. The germline V gene has CDR1 SGDLS and CDR2 YYNGEE. The V and J ends lost 4 bases and 0 bases, in that order; junction bases with no gene match: 2. This CDR3 has 15 amino acids. CDR3 in DNA: TGTGCCAGCAGCCCCGGGGGGGCGAACACCGGGGAGCTGTTTTTT. Its translation is CASSPGGANTGELFF.